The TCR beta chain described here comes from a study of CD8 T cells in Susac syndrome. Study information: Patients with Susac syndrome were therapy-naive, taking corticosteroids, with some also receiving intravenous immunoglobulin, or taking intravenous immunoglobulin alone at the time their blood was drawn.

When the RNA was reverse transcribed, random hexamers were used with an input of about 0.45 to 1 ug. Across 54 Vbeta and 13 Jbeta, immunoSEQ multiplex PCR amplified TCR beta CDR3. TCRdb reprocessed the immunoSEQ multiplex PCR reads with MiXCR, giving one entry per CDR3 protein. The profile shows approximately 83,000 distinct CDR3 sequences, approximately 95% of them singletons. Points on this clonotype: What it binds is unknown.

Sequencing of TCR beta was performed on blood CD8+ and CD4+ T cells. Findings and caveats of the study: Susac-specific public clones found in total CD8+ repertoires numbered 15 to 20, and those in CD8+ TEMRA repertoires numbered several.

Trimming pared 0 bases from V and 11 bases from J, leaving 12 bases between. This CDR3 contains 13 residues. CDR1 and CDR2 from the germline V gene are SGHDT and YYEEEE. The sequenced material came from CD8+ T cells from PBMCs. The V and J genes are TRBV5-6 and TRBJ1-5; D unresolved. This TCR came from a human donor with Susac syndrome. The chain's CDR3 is CASSLGAGGTQHF. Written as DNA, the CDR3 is TGTGCCAGCAGCTTGGGAGCCGGCGGGACCCAGCATTTT.